This passage covers 11 T cell receptor beta chains from one sample sequenced in a study of cytomegalovirus exposure and HLA in healthy donors. PCR employed 60 Vbeta and 13 Jbeta primers. Clones were sequenced by immunoSEQ multiplex PCR, and TCRdb holds only the in-frame ones, with some missing. The data hold 100,000 to 150,000 clones, with 81% observed a single time. Sample: PBMCs. The receptor source for this set is a man in his late teens or twenties in good health and CMV-seronegative.

CDR3 protein: CASSEVQGKSPLHF. The CDR3 nucleotides read TGTGCCAGCAGCGAAGTACAGGGTAAATCACCCCTCCACTTT. The chain couples TRBV9 to TRBJ1-6; D may be TRBD1 (6 bases). Trimming took off 3 bases at V and 10 bases at J, with 14 bases between the two ends. The CDR3 spans 14 residues. CDR1 and CDR2 (germline): SGDLS, YYNGEE.

This clone showed up just a few times. The rearrangement uses TRBV7-2 and TRBJ1-2, with D uncertain. CDR3 size: 14 residues. Germline V lookup: CDR1 SGHTA, CDR2 FQGNSA. V was cut by 1 base and J by 1 base, with 7 bases left in between. The CDR3 sequence: CASSLGRVNYGYTF. Here the CDR3 DNA reads TGTGCCAGCAGCTTAGGGAGGGTTAACTATGGCTACACCTTC. Full variable domain (missing parts from reference TRBV7-2 and TRBJ1-2): GAGVSQSPSNKVTEKGKDVELRCDPISGHTALYWYRQSLGQGLEFLIYFQGNSAPDKSGLPSDRFSAERTGGSVSTLTIQRTQQEDSAVYLCASSLGRVNYGYTFGSGTRLTVV.

This clone was seen more than once but under ten times. The chain joins TRBV27 to TRBJ1-2; D perhaps matches TRBD1 (6 bases). Trimming removed 6 bases at V and 5 bases at J, with 13 bases between. Germline CDR1 and CDR2: MNHEY and SMNVEV (reference sequence). This CDR3 is built from 13 residues. As DNA, the CDR3 is TGTGCCAGCAGCCCCGGGACAAGGTATGGCTACACCTTC. Translating gives CASSPGTRYGYTF.

This chain joins TRBV4-1 and TRBJ1-5; D perhaps matches TRBD1 (5 bases). V was trimmed by 4 bases and J by 9 bases, leaving 13 bases between them. This CDR3 contains 13 residues. Germline assignment: CDR1 MGHRA and CDR2 YSYEKL. Written as DNA, the CDR3 is TGCGCCAGCAGCCCTCCCCATCAGGGGCCCCAGCATTTT. Residues: CASSPPHQGPQHF.

The chain joins TRBV15 to TRBJ2-1, with 7 bases lining up with TRBD1. Germline-derived CDR1 and CDR2 are LNHNV and YYDKDF (reference sequence). The CDR3 is made up of 16 amino acids. V shed 3 bases, J shed 9 bases, and the junction held 14 bases outside the gene matches. In nucleotides, the CDR3 is TGTGCCACCAGCAGTCAGACAGGGTTGAAGAGCGGTGAGCAGTTCTTC. Residues: CATSSQTGLKSGEQFF.

The chain recombines TRBV14 with TRBJ2-2; perhaps TRBD2 as D (6 bases). This CDR3 has 17 residues. V was clipped by 4 bases and J by 0 bases, with 15 bases between them. Looked up from germline, CDR1 is SGHDN and CDR2 is FVKESK. CDR3 DNA sequence: TGTGCCAGCAGCCCCGGACTGGGACTCACGAACACCGGGGAGCTGTTTTTT. Translating gives CASSPGLGLTNTGELFF.

The chain couples TRBV6-5 to TRBJ2-4; 9 bases match TRBD2. Germline V gives CDR1 MNHEY, CDR2 SVGAGI. The CDR3 runs 14 residues. J was trimmed by 3 bases and V by 5 bases; bases with no gene match: 2. CDR3 DNA: TGTGCCAGCAGTAATAGCGGGGGCAAAAACATTCAGTACTTC. It specifies CASSNSGGKNIQYF.

The rearrangement uses TRBV10-3 and TRBJ2-2; no definite D call. V was pared by 2 bases and J by 4 bases, with 5 bases between. Germline V gene data show CDR1 as ENHRY and CDR2 as SYGVKD. This CDR3 is built from 13 residues. In DNA, the CDR3 is TGTGCCATCAGTGAGCTGAGCACCGGGGAGCTGTTTTTT. This encodes CAISELSTGELFF.

The chain joins TRBV14 to TRBJ2-5; no clear D. The CDR3 covers 12 residues. Trimming took off 1 base at V and 5 bases at J, with 5 bases between the two ends. CDR1 and CDR2 from the germline V gene are SGHDN and FVKESK. The CDR3 sequence: CASSQVRETQYF. The CDR3 bases are TGTGCCAGCAGCCAAGTCCGTGAGACCCAGTACTTC.

This clone was seen only a few times. This chain uses TRBV4-3 with TRBJ1-4; 9 bases line up with TRBD1. Trimming cost V 4 bases and J 5 bases; bases outside gene matches: 8. Per the germline V gene, CDR1 is LGHNA and CDR2 is YSLEER. This CDR3 has 16 residues. For the CDR3, the DNA is TGCGCCAGCAGCCGATCAACCGGGACAGGGAATGAAAAACTGTTTTTT. Its translation is CASSRSTGTGNEKLFF.

The chain couples TRBV11-3 to TRBJ2-7; 8 positions agree with TRBD1. Germline V gene sequence: CDR1 SGHNT, CDR2 YENEEA. The CDR3 covers 19 residues. After removal of 2 bases from V and 2 bases from J, the junction contained 17 bases not matched to a gene. The CDR3 region is CASSLTFGTGERKTYEQYF. As DNA, the CDR3 is TGTGCCAGCAGCTTAACTTTCGGGACAGGCGAAAGAAAGACCTACGAGCAGTACTTC. Based on the CDR3 plus reference TRBV11-3 and TRBJ2-7, the full variable domain is EAGVVQSPRYKIIEKKQPVAFWCNPISGHNTLYWYLQNLGQGPELLIRYENEEAVDDSQLPKDRFSAERLKGVDSTLKIQPAELGDSAVYLCASSLTFGTGERKTYEQYFGPGTRLTVT.